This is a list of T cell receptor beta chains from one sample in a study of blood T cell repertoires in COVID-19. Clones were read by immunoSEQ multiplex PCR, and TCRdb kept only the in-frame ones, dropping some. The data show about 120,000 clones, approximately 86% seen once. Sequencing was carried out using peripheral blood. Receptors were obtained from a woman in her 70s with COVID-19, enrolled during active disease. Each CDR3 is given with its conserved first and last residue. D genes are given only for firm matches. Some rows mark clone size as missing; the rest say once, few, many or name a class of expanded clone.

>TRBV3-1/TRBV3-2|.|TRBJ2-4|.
CASSRTGLAKNIQYF
TGTGCCAGCAGCCGCACAGGGCTAGCCAAAAACATTCAGTACTTC
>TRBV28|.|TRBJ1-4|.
CASNEIGESGEKLFF
TGTGCCAGCAACGAAATTGGGGAATCGGGAGAAAAACTGTTTTTT
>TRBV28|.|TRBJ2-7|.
CASSFVDKGSYEQYF
TGTGCCAGCAGTTTCGTTGACAAAGGCTCCTACGAGCAGTACTTC
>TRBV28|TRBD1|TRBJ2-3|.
CASSLGDRSTDTQYF
TGTGCCAGCAGTTTAGGGGACAGGAGCACAGATACGCAGTATTTT
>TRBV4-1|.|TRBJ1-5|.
CASSQDRAGNQPQHF
TGCGCCAGCAGCCAAGATCGGGCAGGGAATCAGCCCCAGCATTTT
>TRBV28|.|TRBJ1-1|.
CASSGGSYTEAFF
TGTGCCAGCAGCGGAGGGTCCTACACTGAAGCTTTCTTT
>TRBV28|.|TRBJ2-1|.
CASSQAGAAYNEQFF
TGTGCCAGCAGCCAAGCGGGTGCAGCCTACAATGAGCAGTTCTTC
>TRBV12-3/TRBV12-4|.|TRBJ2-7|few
CASSLRETYEQYF
TGTGCCAGCAGTTTGAGGGAGACCTACGAGCAGTACTTC
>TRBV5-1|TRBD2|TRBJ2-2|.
CASSLEGQRGGTGELFF
TGCGCCAGCAGCTTGGAGGGACAGCGGGGGGGTACCGGGGAGCTGTTTTTT
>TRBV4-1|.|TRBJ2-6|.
CASSRLDSPFSGANVLTF
TGCGCCAGCAGCCGCCTGGACAGTCCCTTCTCTGGGGCCAACGTCCTGACTTTC
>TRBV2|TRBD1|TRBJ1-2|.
CASGSQGAIGYTF
TGTGCCAGCGGTAGCCAGGGGGCAATTGGCTACACCTTC
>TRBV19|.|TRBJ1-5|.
CASSKRQAWGYSNQPQHF
TGTGCCAGTAGTAAACGACAGGCCTGGGGATATAGCAATCAGCCCCAGCATTTT
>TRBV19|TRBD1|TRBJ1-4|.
CASSLGQGNEKLFF
TGTGCCAGTAGTTTAGGACAGGGGAATGAAAAACTGTTTTTT
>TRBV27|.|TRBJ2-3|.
CASRHETTGDTQYF
TGTGCCAGCAGACACGAGACTACGGGTGATACGCAGTATTTT